The 2 T cell receptor beta chains in this list originate from one sample, sequenced in a study of cytomegalovirus exposure and HLA in healthy donors (TCRdb year 2017). The library was built by means of the immunoSEQ multiplex PCR assay. For the multiplex PCR, a mixture combining 60 forward primers for TCR Vbeta segments and 13 reverse primers for TCR Jbeta segments was used. Entries here come from immuneACCESS through TCRdb and include only in-frame sequences with V and J called. Some clones fail to appear in such tables; in the studies checked, an unresolved V gene covers under half of the shortfall, and the cause of the remainder is unknown. The sample profile shows some 160,000 clones; over 75% of them were found once. The ten most abundant clones make up under 2% of the sample. The sample consisted of PBMCs. The receptor set was obtained from a woman in her 30s in good health and CMV-seronegative.

This chain uses TRBV21-1 with TRBJ2-3; the D call in the table, TRBD1, was not verified against the DNA. TRBV21-1 has pseudogene status. This CDR3 spans 15 amino acids. CDR3 in DNA: TGTGCCAGCAGCGACCGGGACAGTAGCACAGATACGCAGTATTTT. Protein sequence: CASSDRDSSTDTQYF.

The chain is built from TRBV6-6 and TRBJ2-7; 8 nucleotides match TRBD1. This CDR3 spans 13 amino acids. V was pared by 5 bases and J by 2 bases, with 2 bases of the junction left unmatched. Germline loops: CDR1 MNHNY, CDR2 SVGAGI (reference sequence). The CDR3, as DNA: TGTGCCAGCAGTGGGACAGGAACCTACGAGCAGTACTTC. It is translated as CASSGTGTYEQYF.